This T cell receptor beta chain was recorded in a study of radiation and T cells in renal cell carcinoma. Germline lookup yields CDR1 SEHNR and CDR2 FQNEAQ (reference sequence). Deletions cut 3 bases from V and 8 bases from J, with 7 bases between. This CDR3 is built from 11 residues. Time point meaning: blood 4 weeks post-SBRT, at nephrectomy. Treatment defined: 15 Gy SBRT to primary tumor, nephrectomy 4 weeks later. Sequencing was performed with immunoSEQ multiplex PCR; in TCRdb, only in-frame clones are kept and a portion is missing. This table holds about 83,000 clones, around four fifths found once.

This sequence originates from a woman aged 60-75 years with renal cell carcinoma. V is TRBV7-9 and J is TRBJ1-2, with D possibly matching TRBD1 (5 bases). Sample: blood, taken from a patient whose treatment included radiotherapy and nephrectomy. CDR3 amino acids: CASSFRGGYTF. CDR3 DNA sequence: TGTGCCAGCAGCTTTAGGGGCGGCTACACCTTC.